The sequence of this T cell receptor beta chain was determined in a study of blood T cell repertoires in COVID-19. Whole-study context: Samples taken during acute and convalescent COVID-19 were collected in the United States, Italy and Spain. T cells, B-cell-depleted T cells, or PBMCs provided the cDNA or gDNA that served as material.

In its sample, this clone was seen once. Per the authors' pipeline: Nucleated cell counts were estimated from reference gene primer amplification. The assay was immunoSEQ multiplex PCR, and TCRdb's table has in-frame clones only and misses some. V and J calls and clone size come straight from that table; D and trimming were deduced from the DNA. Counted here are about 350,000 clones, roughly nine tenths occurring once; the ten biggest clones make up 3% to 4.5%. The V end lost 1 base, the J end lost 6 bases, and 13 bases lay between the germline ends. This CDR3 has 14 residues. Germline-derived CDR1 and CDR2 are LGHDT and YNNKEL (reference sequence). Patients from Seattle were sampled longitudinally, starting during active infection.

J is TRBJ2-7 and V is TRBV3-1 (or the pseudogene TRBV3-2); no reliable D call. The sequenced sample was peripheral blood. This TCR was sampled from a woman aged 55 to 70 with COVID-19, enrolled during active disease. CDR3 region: CASSQGLAPAEQYF. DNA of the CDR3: TGTGCCAGCAGCCAAGGATTGGCACCTGCCGAGCAGTACTTC.